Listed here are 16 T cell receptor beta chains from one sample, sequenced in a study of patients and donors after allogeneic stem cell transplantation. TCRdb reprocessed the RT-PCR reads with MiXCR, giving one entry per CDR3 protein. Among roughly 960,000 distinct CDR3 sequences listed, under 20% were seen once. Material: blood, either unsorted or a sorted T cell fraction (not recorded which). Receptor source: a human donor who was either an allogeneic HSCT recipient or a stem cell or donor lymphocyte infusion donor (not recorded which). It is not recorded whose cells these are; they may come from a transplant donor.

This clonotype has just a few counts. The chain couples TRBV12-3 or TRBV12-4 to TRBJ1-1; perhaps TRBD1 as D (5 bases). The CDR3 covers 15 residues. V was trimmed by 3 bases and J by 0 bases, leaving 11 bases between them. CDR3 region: CASSFRGSMNTEAFF. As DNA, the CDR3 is TGTGCCAGCAGTTTTCGGGGCTCCATGAACACTGAAGCTTTCTTT.

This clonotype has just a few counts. In DNA, the CDR3 is TGTGCCAGCAGTGAGTCGGGGACAGGACTCTATGGCTACACCTTC. The encoded protein is CASSESGTGLYGYTF. V and J are TRBV25-1 and TRBJ1-2, with 8 bases matching TRBD1. The CDR3 is made up of 15 amino acids. Germline CDR1 and CDR2: MGHDK and SYGVNS. Unmatched junction bases numbered 7, after V lost 3 bases and J lost 4 bases.

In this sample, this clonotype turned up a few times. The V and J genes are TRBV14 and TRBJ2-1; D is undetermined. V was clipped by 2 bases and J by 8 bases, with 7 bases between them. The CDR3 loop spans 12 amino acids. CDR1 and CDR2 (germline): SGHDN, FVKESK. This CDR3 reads CASSQRWDEQFF. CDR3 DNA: TGTGCCAGCAGCCAAAGGTGGGATGAGCAGTTCTTC.

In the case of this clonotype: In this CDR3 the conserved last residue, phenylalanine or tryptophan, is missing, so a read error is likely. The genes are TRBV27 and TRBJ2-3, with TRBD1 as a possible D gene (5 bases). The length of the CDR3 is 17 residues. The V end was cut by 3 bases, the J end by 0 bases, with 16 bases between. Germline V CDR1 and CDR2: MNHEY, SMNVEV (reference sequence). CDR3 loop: CASSFYGQVSSTDTQYL. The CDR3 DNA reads TGTGCCAGCAGTTTTTACGGACAAGTCTCTAGCACAGATACGCAGTATCTT.

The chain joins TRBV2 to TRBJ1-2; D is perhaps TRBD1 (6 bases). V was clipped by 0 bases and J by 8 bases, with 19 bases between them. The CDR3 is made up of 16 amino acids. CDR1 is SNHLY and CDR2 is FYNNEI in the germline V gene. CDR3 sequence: CASSEAVVGRGNGYTF. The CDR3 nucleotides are TGTGCCAGCAGTGAAGCCGTGGTTGGGAGGGGGAACGGCTACACCTTC.

CDR3 loop: CSARVPELGTEAFF. The CDR3 nucleotides are TGCAGTGCTAGAGTTCCGGAATTGGGCACTGAAGCTTTCTTT. The chain links TRBV20-1 to TRBJ1-1; D not certain. The CDR3 sequence is 14 residues long. Germline values: CDR1 DFQATT, CDR2 SNEGSKA (reference sequence). Between the trimmed V and J ends, which lost 1 base and 4 bases, there was a span of 13 bases.

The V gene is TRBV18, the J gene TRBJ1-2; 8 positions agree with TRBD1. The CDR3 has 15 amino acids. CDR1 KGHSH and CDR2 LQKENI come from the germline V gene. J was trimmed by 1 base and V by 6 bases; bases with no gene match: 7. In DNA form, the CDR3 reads TGTGCCAGCTCCCGTGGACAGGGCTTTAACTATGGCTACACCTTC. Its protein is CASSRGQGFNYGYTF.

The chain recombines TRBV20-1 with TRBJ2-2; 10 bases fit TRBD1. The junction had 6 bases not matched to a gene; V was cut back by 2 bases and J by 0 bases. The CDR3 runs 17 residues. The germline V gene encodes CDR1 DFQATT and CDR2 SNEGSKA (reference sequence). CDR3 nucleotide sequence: TGCAGTGCTAGAAGACAGGGGGCAAAAACGAACACCGGGGAGCTGTTTTTT. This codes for CSARRQGAKTNTGELFF.

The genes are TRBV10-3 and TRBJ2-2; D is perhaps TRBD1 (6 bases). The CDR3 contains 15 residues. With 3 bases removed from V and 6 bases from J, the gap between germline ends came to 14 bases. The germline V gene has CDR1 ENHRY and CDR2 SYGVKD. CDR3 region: CAISEGGRRAGELFF. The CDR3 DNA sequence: TGTGCCATCAGTGAAGGGGGTAGGCGGGCCGGGGAGCTGTTTTTT.

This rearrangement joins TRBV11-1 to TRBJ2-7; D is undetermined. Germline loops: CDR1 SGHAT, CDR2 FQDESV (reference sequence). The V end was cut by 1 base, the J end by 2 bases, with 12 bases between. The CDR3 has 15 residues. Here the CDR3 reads CASSLGRHTTYEQYF. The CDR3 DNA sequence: TGTGCCAGCAGCTTAGGACGTCACACAACCTACGAGCAGTACTTC.

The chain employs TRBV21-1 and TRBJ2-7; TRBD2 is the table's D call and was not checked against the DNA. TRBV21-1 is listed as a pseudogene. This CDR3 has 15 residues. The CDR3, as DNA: TGTGCCAGCAGCAGCGAACGGACTAGGCCCGAAGGGCAGTACTTC. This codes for CASSSERTRPEGQYF.

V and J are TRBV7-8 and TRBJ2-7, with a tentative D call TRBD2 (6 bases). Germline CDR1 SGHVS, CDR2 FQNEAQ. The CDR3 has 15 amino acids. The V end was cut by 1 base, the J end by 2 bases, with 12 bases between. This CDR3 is CASSLGRAVAYEQYF. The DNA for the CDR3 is TGTGCCAGCAGCTTAGGGAGGGCCGTAGCCTACGAGCAGTACTTC.

The CDR3 protein is CSARARGKTQYF. Written as DNA, the CDR3 is TGCAGTGCTAGAGCCAGGGGAAAGACCCAGTACTTC. The V call is TRBV20-1, the J call TRBJ2-5, with a possible D match to TRBD1 (6 bases). Germline V CDR1 and CDR2: DFQATT, SNEGSKA (reference sequence). V was clipped by 1 base and J by 6 bases, with 9 bases between them. The CDR3 loop spans 12 amino acids.

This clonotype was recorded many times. This CDR3 is CASSPPRYGYTF. Written as DNA, the CDR3 is TGTGCCAGCAGTCCTCCCCGTTATGGCTACACCTTC. The chain has TRBV12-3 or TRBV12-4 and TRBJ1-2; D is unclear. V gave up 5 bases and J gave up 5 bases, with 9 bases separating them. The CDR3 is 12 amino acids.

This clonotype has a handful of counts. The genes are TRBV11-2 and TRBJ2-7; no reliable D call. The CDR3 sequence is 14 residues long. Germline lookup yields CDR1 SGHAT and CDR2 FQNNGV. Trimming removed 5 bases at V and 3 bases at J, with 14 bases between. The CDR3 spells CASSQIRTLYEQYF. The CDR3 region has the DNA TGTGCCAGCAGCCAGATAAGAACCCTCTACGAGCAGTACTTC.

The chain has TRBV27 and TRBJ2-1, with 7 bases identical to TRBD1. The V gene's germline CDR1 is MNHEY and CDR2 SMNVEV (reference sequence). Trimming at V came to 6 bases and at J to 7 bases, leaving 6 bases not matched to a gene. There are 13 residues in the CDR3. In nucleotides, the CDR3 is TGTGCCAGCAGGCGGTTACAGGGGAATGAGCAGTTCTTC. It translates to CASRRLQGNEQFF.